These T cell receptor beta chains were read from a single sample in a study of blood T cell repertoires in COVID-19. Libraries were prepared by immunoSEQ multiplex PCR; TCRdb keeps only in-frame clonotypes and omits some of them. The sample consists of approximately 120,000 clones, around 80% of them appearing once. The sample comprised peripheral blood. These receptors were obtained from a human donor in a cohort sampled during active or convalescent COVID-19. Each CDR3 is given with its conserved first and last residue. Fields, in order: D gene, clone size, V gene, J gene, CDR3 protein, CDR3 DNA. D genes are given only for firm matches. Clone size is stated in some rows and not others, as once, few, many or a class when expanded.

D gene: -
clone size: -
V gene: TRBV3-1/TRBV3-2
J gene: TRBJ1-3
CDR3 protein: CASSLGGGSGNTIYF
CDR3 DNA: TGTGCCAGCAGCCTGGGGGGGGGTTCGGGAAACACCATATATTTT

D gene: TRBD2
clone size: -
V gene: TRBV6-6
J gene: TRBJ2-3
CDR3 protein: CASTIAGARSDTQYF
CDR3 DNA: TGTGCCAGCACCATAGCGGGGGCTAGGTCAGATACGCAGTATTTT

D gene: TRBD1
clone size: -
V gene: TRBV4-3
J gene: TRBJ2-3
CDR3 protein: CASSLGTGQNTQYF
CDR3 DNA: TGCGCCAGCAGCCTCGGGACAGGGCAGAATACGCAGTATTTT

D gene: TRBD2
clone size: -
V gene: TRBV2
J gene: TRBJ2-7
CDR3 protein: CASILAGFYEQYF
CDR3 DNA: TGTGCCAGCATACTAGCGGGATTCTACGAGCAGTACTTC

D gene: TRBD1
clone size: -
V gene: TRBV3-1/TRBV3-2
J gene: TRBJ2-1
CDR3 protein: CASSHLRWTGEQFF
CDR3 DNA: TGTGCCAGCAGCCACCTAAGATGGACAGGTGAGCAGTTCTTC

D gene: -
clone size: -
V gene: TRBV6-1
J gene: TRBJ2-1
CDR3 protein: CASSEATSQSYNEQFF
CDR3 DNA: TGTGCCAGCAGTGAAGCAACTTCCCAATCCTACAATGAGCAGTTCTTC

D gene: -
clone size: -
V gene: TRBV5-1
J gene: TRBJ1-4
CDR3 protein: CASSYRLNEKLFF
CDR3 DNA: TGCGCCAGCTCCTACAGGCTTAATGAAAAACTGTTTTTT

D gene: TRBD2
clone size: few
V gene: TRBV7-9
J gene: TRBJ2-2
CDR3 protein: CASSLVIGLAIGELFF
CDR3 DNA: TGTGCCAGCAGCTTAGTTATAGGACTAGCGATCGGGGAGCTGTTTTTT

D gene: -
clone size: -
V gene: TRBV4-2
J gene: TRBJ2-3
CDR3 protein: CASSKTPRLTTDTQYF
CDR3 DNA: TGTGCCAGCAGCAAAACCCCTCGACTGACCACAGATACGCAGTATTTT

D gene: TRBD1
clone size: -
V gene: TRBV19
J gene: TRBJ1-1
CDR3 protein: CASSIQGAGTEAFF
CDR3 DNA: TGTGCCAGTAGTATCCAGGGGGCGGGCACTGAAGCTTTCTTT

D gene: TRBD2
clone size: -
V gene: TRBV7-9
J gene: TRBJ2-1
CDR3 protein: CASSPTSGRHNEQFF
CDR3 DNA: TGTGCCAGCAGCCCCACTAGCGGGAGGCACAATGAGCAGTTCTTC

D gene: TRBD1
clone size: -
V gene: TRBV11-2
J gene: TRBJ2-7
CDR3 protein: CASRPEKGASYEQYF
CDR3 DNA: TGTGCCAGTAGACCTGAAAAGGGGGCCTCCTACGAGCAGTACTTC

D gene: TRBD1
clone size: -
V gene: TRBV6-2/TRBV6-3
J gene: TRBJ1-2
CDR3 protein: CASSRPRTGGYGYTF
CDR3 DNA: TGTGCCAGCAGTCGCCCACGGACAGGTGGTTATGGCTACACCTTC

D gene: -
clone size: -
V gene: TRBV12-3/TRBV12-4
J gene: TRBJ2-7
CDR3 protein: CASSLQGSYEQYF
CDR3 DNA: TGTGCCAGCAGTTTACAGGGATCCTACGAGCAGTACTTC

D gene: -
clone size: -
V gene: TRBV23-1
J gene: TRBJ2-7
CDR3 protein: CASSPIPQGPVYEQYF
CDR3 DNA: TGCGCCAGCAGTCCCATTCCCCAGGGTCCGGTCTACGAGCAGTACTTC

D gene: -
clone size: -
V gene: TRBV9
J gene: TRBJ2-1
CDR3 protein: CASSPSPDSYNEQFF
CDR3 DNA: TGTGCCAGCAGCCCAAGCCCCGACTCTTACAATGAGCAGTTCTTC

D gene: TRBD1
clone size: -
V gene: TRBV5-6
J gene: TRBJ2-7
CDR3 protein: CASSLVGTGGFYEQYF
CDR3 DNA: TGTGCCAGCAGCTTGGTCGGGACAGGGGGCTTCTACGAGCAGTACTTC

D gene: -
clone size: few
V gene: TRBV20-1
J gene: TRBJ2-7
CDR3 protein: CSASLLYEQYF
CDR3 DNA: TGCAGTGCTTCCCTTCTCTACGAGCAGTACTTC

D gene: -
clone size: -
V gene: TRBV4-1
J gene: TRBJ1-2
CDR3 protein: CASSQDGSYGYTF
CDR3 DNA: TGCGCCAGCAGCCAAGACGGGAGTTATGGCTACACCTTC

D gene: TRBD2
clone size: -
V gene: TRBV5-6
J gene: TRBJ2-1
CDR3 protein: CASNSPWRRELVGIEQFF
CDR3 DNA: TGTGCCAGCAACTCACCGTGGCGGCGGGAGTTAGTCGGCATTGAGCAGTTCTTC

D gene: -
clone size: -
V gene: TRBV10-2
J gene: TRBJ1-2
CDR3 protein: CASRAARGGSVNGYTF
CDR3 DNA: TGCGCCAGCAGGGCTGCTCGGGGAGGGAGTGTTAATGGCTACACCTTC

D gene: -
clone size: once
V gene: TRBV19
J gene: TRBJ1-4
CDR3 protein: CASSIAGINEKLFF
CDR3 DNA: TGTGCCAGTAGTATTGCAGGCATTAATGAAAAACTGTTTTTT

D gene: -
clone size: -
V gene: TRBV4-2
J gene: TRBJ2-1
CDR3 protein: CASSQARGGGEQFF
CDR3 DNA: TGTGCCAGCAGCCAAGCGAGGGGGGGCGGGGAGCAGTTCTTC

D gene: TRBD1
clone size: -
V gene: TRBV7-9
J gene: TRBJ2-5
CDR3 protein: CASSVGAGGQETQYF
CDR3 DNA: TGTGCCAGCAGCGTGGGGGCAGGGGGCCAAGAGACCCAGTACTTC

D gene: TRBD1
clone size: -
V gene: TRBV5-1
J gene: TRBJ2-1
CDR3 protein: CASSFLDRSVYNEQFF
CDR3 DNA: TGCGCCAGCAGCTTCCTGGACAGGTCAGTCTACAATGAGCAGTTCTTC

D gene: TRBD1
clone size: -
V gene: TRBV7-9
J gene: TRBJ2-7
CDR3 protein: CASSFQYRGDEQYF
CDR3 DNA: TGTGCCAGCAGCTTCCAGTACAGGGGGGATGAGCAGTACTTC

D gene: -
clone size: -
V gene: TRBV27
J gene: TRBJ1-5
CDR3 protein: CASSLFSGRSNQPQHF
CDR3 DNA: TGTGCCAGCAGTTTATTTAGCGGCCGGAGCAATCAGCCCCAGCATTTT

D gene: -
clone size: -
V gene: TRBV28
J gene: TRBJ2-3
CDR3 protein: CASSYAGVGTSTDTQYF
CDR3 DNA: TGTGCCAGCAGTTATGCGGGGGTTGGGACAAGCACAGATACGCAGTATTTT

D gene: TRBD1
clone size: -
V gene: TRBV7-9
J gene: TRBJ2-1
CDR3 protein: CASSLGGQGALNEQFF
CDR3 DNA: TGTGCCAGCAGCTTAGGGGGACAGGGGGCTTTGAATGAGCAGTTCTTC